What follows are 30 T cell receptor beta chains derived from one specimen sequenced in a study of neurological immune-mediated disorders. One entry per CDR3 protein, called by TCRdb with MiXCR from the 5' RACE reads. The table records approximately 50,000 distinct CDR3 sequences, around 3.9% of them present only once. The sequenced sample consisted of PBMCs. The receptors originated from a man under 40 with multiple sclerosis.

This clonotype has a count of ten or more. CDR3 region: CASSGQGDRFYNEQFF. DNA for the CDR3: TGTGCCAGCAGCGGACAGGGGGATCGTTTCTACAATGAGCAGTTCTTC. The chain uses TRBV12-3 or TRBV12-4 and TRBJ2-1; 10 bases fit TRBD1. The CDR3 consists of 16 residues. Unmatched junction bases numbered 8, after V lost 6 bases and J lost 3 bases.

This clonotype appeared many times. V gene TRBV10-3 combines with J gene TRBJ2-5, with TRBD2 identical over 7 bases. The V segment lost 8 bases and the J segment 0 bases; nucleotides outside the gene matches: 3. Germline values: CDR1 ENHRY, CDR2 SYGVKD. The CDR3 is made up of 13 amino acids. The CDR3 loop is CAIGAGDQETQYF. The CDR3, as DNA: TGTGCCATCGGGGCGGGGGACCAAGAGACCCAGTACTTC.

The chain is built from TRBV20-1 and TRBJ2-7; tentatively, D is TRBD1 (6 bases). In germline, CDR1 is DFQATT, CDR2 SNEGSKA (reference sequence). The CDR3 sequence is 13 residues long. The V end was cut by 3 bases, the J end by 3 bases, with 12 bases between. CDR3 nucleotide sequence: TGCAGTGCTAGGGGGGCCGAAGACTACGAGCAGTACTTC. It specifies CSARGAEDYEQYF.

This clonotype was observed at least ten times. The CDR3: CASSFISRATEAFF. In nucleotides, the CDR3 is TGTGCCAGCAGTTTCATCTCCAGGGCCACTGAAGCTTTCTTT. The V call is TRBV12-3 or TRBV12-4, the J call TRBJ1-1, with D tentatively TRBD1 (5 bases). The V and J ends lost 3 bases and 4 bases respectively, with 12 bases between them. The CDR3 runs 14 residues.

This clonotype was detected many times. This sequence joins TRBV4-1 and TRBJ2-7, with a weak D call TRBD2 (5 bases). Trimming removed 4 bases from V and 5 bases from J, with 15 bases in between. The CDR3 length is 14 residues. CDR1 MGHRA and CDR2 YSYEKL come from the germline V gene. The CDR3 spells CASSRADSSDEQYF. CDR3 bases: TGCGCCAGCAGCCGAGCGGACTCCAGCGACGAGCAGTACTTC.

In this sample, this clonotype turned up many times. This chain connects TRBV5-1 to TRBJ1-4; 8 nucleotides line up with TRBD1. CDR3 length: 14 residues. The J segment lost 7 bases and the V segment lost 7 bases, leaving 9 bases of the junction unmatched. Germline values: CDR1 SGHRS, CDR2 YFSETQ. The CDR3 loop is CASATGGSGEKLFF. DNA for the CDR3: TGCGCCAGCGCTACAGGGGGATCGGGTGAAAAACTGTTTTTT.

This clonotype was detected ten times or more. The rearrangement uses TRBV20-1 and TRBJ1-1, with 7 bases identical to TRBD1. V dropped 1 base and J dropped 2; count of bases not matched to a gene: 4. This CDR3 is built from 14 residues. Germline V gene sequence: CDR1 DFQATT, CDR2 SNEGSKA (reference sequence). The CDR3 loop is CSARAGGHNTEAFF. CDR3 nucleotide sequence: TGCAGTGCTAGAGCAGGGGGTCATAACACTGAAGCTTTCTTT.

This clonotype has a count of ten or more. J is TRBJ2-3 and V is TRBV15; no clear D gene. Germline CDR1 and CDR2: LNHNV and YYDKDF (reference sequence). The CDR3 has 13 amino acids. Trimming stripped 2 bases from V and 4 bases from J, with 7 bases between. CDR3 coding DNA: TGTGCCACCAGCAGACAGTCCTCAGATACGCAGTATTTT. Its protein product is CATSRQSSDTQYF.

This clonotype was seen at least ten times. The rearrangement joins TRBV12-3 or TRBV12-4 to TRBJ1-1; tentatively, D is TRBD1 (5 bases). CDR3 length equals 17 residues. Trimming removed 6 bases from V and 1 base from J, with 21 bases in between. CDR3 amino acids: CASSPGQGRRGNTEAFF. The CDR3 coding sequence is TGTGCCAGCAGCCCCGGGCAGGGCAGAAGGGGGAACACTGAAGCTTTCTTT.

The chain joins TRBV9 to TRBJ1-1; D is undetermined. Trimming took off 0 bases at V and 0 bases at J, with 6 bases between the two ends. Germline CDR1 reads SGDLS; CDR2 reads YYNGEE. The CDR3 has 14 amino acids. The CDR3 is CASSVDALNTEAFF. The CDR3 DNA reads as TGTGCCAGCAGCGTAGATGCCTTGAACACTGAAGCTTTCTTT.

This clonotype was found many times. V usage is TRBV5-1 and J usage is TRBJ1-1, with D unresolved. The V and J ends lost 2 bases and 6 bases respectively, with 14 bases between them. The CDR3 contains 14 residues. Germline V gene sequence: CDR1 SGHRS, CDR2 YFSETQ. CDR3 sequence (DNA): TGCGCCAGCAGCTTCGAGCAGCTATATTCTGAAGCTTTCTTT. This gives the protein CASSFEQLYSEAFF. Full variable domain (missing parts from reference TRBV5-1 and TRBJ1-1): KAGVTQTPRYLIKTRGQQVTLSCSPISGHRSVSWYQQTPGQGLQFLFEYFSETQRNKGNFPGRFSGRQFSNSRSEMNVSTLELGDSALYLCASSFEQLYSEAFFGQGTRLTVV.

This clonotype was recorded at least ten times. The chain couples TRBV7-2 to TRBJ2-7; 9 positions agree with TRBD1. The CDR3 has 16 residues. J was trimmed by 2 bases and V by 3 bases; bases with no gene match: 8. Germline V CDR1 and CDR2: SGHTA, FQGNSA. CDR3 sequence reads: CASSFLNRGPAYEQYF. CDR3 nucleotides: TGTGCCAGCAGCTTCCTGAACAGGGGGCCTGCCTACGAGCAGTACTTC.

This clonotype was observed at least ten times. The genes are TRBV29-1 and TRBJ2-7, with 9 bases lining up with TRBD2. Looked up from germline, CDR1 is SQVTM and CDR2 is ANQGSEA. The CDR3 consists of 17 residues. J gave up 2 bases and V 1 base, and 12 bases lay outside the gene matches. CDR3 loop: CSVEASAGGAITYEQYF. In DNA, the CDR3 is TGCAGCGTTGAAGCTAGCGCGGGAGGGGCCATTACCTACGAGCAGTACTTC.

This clonotype was seen at least ten times. V and J are TRBV2 and TRBJ1-1; D is uncertain. Germline assignment: CDR1 SNHLY and CDR2 FYNNEI. The CDR3 length is 14 residues. Trimming cost V 6 bases and J 0 bases, with 11 bases left between them. The CDR3: CASRTSAVNTEAFF. The CDR3 DNA is TGTGCCAGCAGAACGAGCGCCGTGAACACTGAAGCTTTCTTT.

This clonotype has a count of ten or more. Written as DNA, the CDR3 is TGTGCCAGCAGTTTAGGGAATTTTGACACCGGGGAGCTGTTTTTT. Its translation is CASSLGNFDTGELFF. This rearrangement joins TRBV28 to TRBJ2-2; D unresolved. Between the trimmed V and J ends, which lost 2 bases and 3 bases, there was a span of 10 bases. This CDR3 comprises 15 residues. Germline V CDR1 and CDR2: MDHEN, SYDVKM.

This clonotype was seen repeatedly, ten times or more. The chain couples TRBV20-1 to TRBJ1-6, with unresolved D. Trimming left V 0 bases short and J 11 bases short, with 14 bases between. CDR3 length: 14 residues. CDR1 is DFQATT, CDR2 SNEGSKA, per germline (reference sequence). The chain's CDR3 is CSAREQSYRAPLHF. The CDR3 DNA sequence: TGCAGTGCTAGAGAACAGAGCTATCGGGCACCCCTCCACTTT.

The sample holds many counts of this clonotype. This chain uses TRBV5-1 with TRBJ2-7; 7 bases are a match to TRBD1. The J segment lost 4 bases and the V segment lost 4 bases, leaving 8 bases of the junction unmatched. This CDR3 is 14 amino acids long. Germline loops: CDR1 SGHRS, CDR2 YFSETQ. CDR3 sequence (DNA): TGCGCCAGCAGCCCTCGGGGACAGACTTACGAGCAGTACTTC. It specifies CASSPRGQTYEQYF.

In this sample, this clonotype turned up many times. The chain employs TRBV10-3 and TRBJ2-6; D perhaps matches TRBD2 (6 bases). V lost 3 bases to trimming and J lost 2 bases, with 11 bases between them. The CDR3 is 16 residues long. Germline CDR1 and CDR2: ENHRY and SYGVKD. The CDR3 loop reads CAISDLGGAGANVLTF. The CDR3, as DNA: TGTGCCATCAGTGACCTCGGGGGTGCTGGGGCCAACGTCCTGACTTTC.

This clonotype was counted only a few times. The chain couples TRBV27 to TRBJ2-7, with a tentative D call TRBD2 (6 bases). Germline V gene sequence: CDR1 MNHEY, CDR2 SMNVEV (reference sequence). This CDR3 comprises 14 residues. The germline V and J ends were trimmed by 4 bases and 5 bases, with 15 bases remaining between them. CDR3 bases: TGTGCCAGCAGTTGGGGAGGCCTAGGGAACGAGCAGTACTTC. This encodes CASSWGGLGNEQYF.

This clonotype was counted ten times or more. The rearrangement links TRBV12-3 or TRBV12-4 to TRBJ2-5; 13 bases are a match to TRBD2. The CDR3 runs to 17 residues. The V gene end was trimmed by 7 bases and the J gene end by 4 bases; junction bases not matched to a gene: 12. The CDR3 loop reads CASTPGTSGIKGETQYF. The CDR3 DNA is TGTGCCAGCACCCCCGGGACTAGCGGGATTAAAGGAGAGACCCAGTACTTC.

Of note for this clonotype: The germline gene is not matched at one end of the junction; a read error may be the cause. The gene calls are TRBV5-1 and TRBJ2-7; no clear D gene. The CDR3 sequence is 11 residues long. Germline-derived CDR1 and CDR2 are SGHRS and YFSETQ. The CDR3 bases are TGCGCCAGCAGATTGGCCTACGAGCAGTACTTC. Encoded protein: CASRLAYEQYF.

J is TRBJ2-7 and V is TRBV5-1, with D unclear. Trimming pared 1 base from V and 5 bases from J, leaving 7 bases between. CDR3 size: 12 residues. CDR1 SGHRS and CDR2 YFSETQ come from the germline V gene. As DNA, the CDR3 is TGCGCCAGCAGCTTGTGGGGTGACGAGCAGTACTTC. Amino acids: CASSLWGDEQYF.

Ten or more counts support this clonotype. The chain links TRBV29-1 to TRBJ1-3, with D perhaps matching TRBD1 (5 bases). Germline V gene lookup returns CDR1 SQVTM and CDR2 ANQGSEA. Trimming took 4 bases from V and 5 from J, leaving 12 bases between them. The CDR3 runs 13 residues. The CDR3 region is CSVGDGDRNTIYF. The CDR3 DNA is TGCAGCGTTGGGGACGGAGATAGAAACACCATATATTTT.

This clonotype is categorized as medium-sized (0.01 to 0.1%). V and J are TRBV9 and TRBJ1-2; the D gene is possibly TRBD1 (6 bases). The germline V gene encodes CDR1 SGDLS and CDR2 YYNGEE. V shed 0 bases and J shed 4 bases, with 13 bases lying between them. The CDR3 is made up of 15 amino acids. The CDR3 DNA follows: TGTGCCAGCAGCGTAGAAGGACAGATTTCCTATGGCTACACCTTC. This codes for CASSVEGQISYGYTF. Together with reference TRBV9 and TRBJ1-2, the CDR3 gives the full variable domain: DSGVTQTPKHLITATGQRVTLRCSPRSGDLSVYWYQQSLDQGLQFLIQYYNGEERAKGNILERFSAQQFPDLHSELNLSSLELGDSALYFCASSVEGQISYGYTFGSGTRLTVV.

This clonotype was seen many times. This rearrangement joins TRBV5-1 to TRBJ1-3; possibly TRBD1 for D (5 bases). In germline, CDR1 is SGHRS, CDR2 YFSETQ. Trimming stripped 1 base from V and 6 bases from J, with 11 bases between. CDR3 size: 14 residues. The CDR3 nucleotides read TGCGCCAGCAGCTTGACAGGCCGAGAAAACACCATATATTTT. Its translation: CASSLTGRENTIYF.

This rearrangement joins TRBV20-1 to TRBJ2-1; D may be TRBD2 (5 bases). The germline V and J ends were trimmed by 3 bases and 2 bases, with 11 bases remaining between them. CDR1 and CDR2 from the germline V gene are DFQATT and SNEGSKA (reference sequence). The CDR3 runs to 14 residues. CDR3 loop: CSASWLATYNEQFF. CDR3 DNA sequence: TGCAGTGCTAGTTGGCTAGCAACCTACAATGAGCAGTTCTTC.

This clonotype has a count of ten or more. The gene calls are TRBV7-2 and TRBJ2-7; 7 bases align to TRBD2. After removal of 2 bases from V and 4 bases from J, the junction contained 11 bases not matched to a gene. Germline V gene lookup returns CDR1 SGHTA and CDR2 FQGNSA. The CDR3 is 16 residues long. The DNA of the CDR3 is TGTGCCAGCAGCTTATCAGTCGCGCGGGGGTTATACGAGCAGTACTTC. This translates into CASSLSVARGLYEQYF.

This clonotype was recorded many times. The gene calls are TRBV12-3 or TRBV12-4 and TRBJ2-1, with 13 positions matching TRBD2. There are 14 residues in the CDR3. Trimming took 6 bases from V and 8 from J; bases not matched to a gene: 4. This chain's CDR3 is CASRPTSGRHEQFF. In DNA, the CDR3 is TGTGCCAGCAGGCCGACTAGCGGGAGGCATGAGCAGTTCTTC.

This clonotype appeared many times. This rearrangement joins TRBV11-2 to TRBJ2-4; the match to TRBD1 covers 8 bases. V shed 0 bases and J 8 bases; nucleotides not matched to a gene: 6. The CDR3 loop spans 15 amino acids. CDR1 SGHAT and CDR2 FQNNGV come from the germline V gene. The CDR3 DNA is TGTGCCAGCAGCTTAGAGGGGACAGGCAGGGACATTCAGTACTTC. It yields the protein CASSLEGTGRDIQYF.

There are many counts of this clonotype. This sequence joins TRBV12-3 or TRBV12-4 and TRBJ1-1; D unclear. The V end was cut by 5 bases, the J end by 1 base, with 8 bases between. The CDR3 spans 13 residues. This CDR3 is CASSPPKNTEAFF. The CDR3 nucleotides read TGTGCCAGCAGTCCGCCAAAGAACACTGAAGCTTTCTTT.